This TCR beta chain was identified during a study of T cell responses to AZD1222 COVID-19 vaccine. Study conclusions and caveats: Only five to seven individuals given AZD1222 were seropositive at baseline.

A word on this clone: The antigen is unknown.

Germline CDR1 reads MNHNY; CDR2 reads SVGAGI (reference sequence). V was clipped by 6 bases and J by 4 bases, with 17 bases between them. The CDR3 has 15 amino acids. Sequenced by immunoSEQ multiplex PCR; TCRdb stores in-frame clones only, minus some. The table has some 150,000 clones, about 95% seen once. The clonotype was recovered from an adult in good health. The chain is built from TRBV6-6 and TRBJ2-3; D gene ambiguous. This specimen was peripheral blood, taken on day 0 of AZD1222 vaccination. CDR3 nucleotides: TGTGCCAGCAGCCCCTACAAACAAGGAGCAGATACGCAGTATTTT. Encoded protein: CASSPYKQGADTQYF.